A selection of T cell receptor beta chains follows, all from one sample in a study of human T cells and chemical hapten exposure. TCRdb processed the RACE reads anew with MiXCR; each CDR3 protein has one entry. This sample has fewer than 150,000 distinct CDR3 sequences, with 12% found just once. This specimen was whole blood, taken in connection with sensitization to the hapten diphenylcyclopropenone (DPC). The origin of the receptors is a woman aged 45-60 years with alopecia areata. Some clones in this sample may be carry-over from other donors' samples. CDR3s include the opening cysteine and the closing phenylalanine or tryptophan. The D gene is left open where the match is weak. The listing skips clone size in some rows; elsewhere it reads once, few, many or a size class.

j_gene,v_gene,abundance,d_gene,CDR3aa,CDR3nt
TRBJ2-1,TRBV5-1,-,TRBD2,CASSQKRGSSYNEQFF,TGCGCCAGCAGCCAGAAGCGGGGGAGCTCCTACAATGAGCAGTTCTTC
TRBJ1-1,TRBV28,few,TRBD1,CASSLRTGHRNTEAFF,TGTGCCAGCAGTCTGCGGACAGGGCACAGAAACACTGAAGCTTTCTTT
TRBJ2-1,TRBV6-5,-,TRBD1,CASSYRGQNNEQFF,TGTGCCAGCAGTTACCGGGGACAGAATAATGAGCAGTTCTTC
TRBJ1-2,TRBV21-1,-,-,CASPEVDRNYGYTF,TGTGCCAGTCCAGAGGTAGACAGAAACTATGGCTACACCTTC
TRBJ2-5,TRBV3-1,many,-,CASSQEQGGETQYF,TGTGCCAGCAGCCAAGAACAGGGAGGGGAGACCCAGTACTTC
TRBJ2-3,TRBV28,-,-,CASSSLGRITQYF,TGTGCCAGCAGCTCTCTCGGACGTATTACGCAGTATTTT
TRBJ2-7,TRBV20-1,-,-,CSAPGPTGFEQYF,TGCAGTGCCCCGGGGCCCACGGGCTTCGAGCAGTACTTC
TRBJ2-7,TRBV5-1,few,TRBD1,CASSLVGQGDEQYF,TGCGCCAGCAGCTTGGTTGGACAGGGGGACGAGCAGTACTTC
TRBJ2-7,TRBV11-2,few,-,CASSQARRGYEQYF,TGTGCCAGCAGCCAGGCCCGGAGGGGGTACGAGCAGTACTTC
TRBJ1-2,TRBV29-1,-,TRBD1,CSVNRGNGYTF,TGCAGCGTTAACAGGGGCAATGGCTACACCTTC